The 20 T cell receptor beta chains below all came from one sample that was sequenced in a study of PD-L1 blockade in urothelial cancer. TCRdb keeps only in-frame clones here, not all; method: immunoSEQ multiplex PCR. This sample has roughly 130,000 clones; around 84% occur once, and the top ten carry 3.2%. Described time point: pretreatment peripheral blood. Sequences were derived from PBMCs, sampled around atezolizumab (anti-PD-L1) treatment. All receptors derive from a man over 45 with urothelial cancer.

CDR3 DNA sequence: TGTGCCAGCAGTTTTTCGACCCCAGGCGTGAACGGGCAGTTCTTC. Its translation: CASSFSTPGVNGQFF. This chain connects TRBV27 to TRBJ2-1; unclear D gene. CDR3 length: 15 amino acids. Germline CDR1 is MNHEY and CDR2 is SMNVEV (reference sequence). Trimming took 3 bases from V and 12 from J, leaving 21 bases between them.

The genes are TRBV2 and TRBJ2-1; D perhaps matches TRBD2 (5 bases). The germline CDR1 and CDR2 sequences are SNHLY and FYNNEI. V lost 4 bases and J 0 bases, leaving 10 bases between the germline ends. CDR3 length equals 15 residues. CDR3 sequence reads: CASSGERSSYNEQFF. The CDR3 region has the DNA TGTGCCAGCAGTGGTGAGCGGAGCTCCTACAATGAGCAGTTCTTC. The entire variable domain, with the rest obtained from reference TRBV2 and TRBJ2-1, is as follows: EPEVTQTPSHQVTQMGQEVILRCVPISNHLYFYWYRQILGQKVEFLVSFYNNEISEKSEIFDDQFSVERPDGSNFTLKIRSTKLEDSAMYFCASSGERSSYNEQFFGPGTRLTVL.

The chain combines TRBV6-5 with TRBJ2-5; the D gene is possibly TRBD1 (5 bases). The end of the DNA aligns better with TRBJ2-7, so the J call may be wrong. CDR3 size: 13 residues. CDR1 MNHEY and CDR2 SVGAGI come from the germline V gene. CDR3 nucleotides: TGTGCCAGCAGGAAGGGCAGGGACTACGAGCAGTACTTC. This gives the protein CASRKGRDYEQYF.

The rearrangement joins TRBV2 to TRBJ2-3, with 12 bases identical to TRBD1. The length of the CDR3 is 17 residues. Germline CDR1 reads SNHLY; CDR2 reads FYNNEI. V trimming: 6 bases; J trimming: 8 bases; junction bases outside the gene matches: 15. The CDR3 nucleotides are TGTGCCAGCAGCCGCAACCCCGGGACAGGGGGCCCCGGTACGCAGTATTTT. It translates to CASSRNPGTGGPGTQYF. Drawing the rest from reference TRBV2 and TRBJ2-3, the complete variable domain is EPEVTQTPSHQVTQMGQEVILRCVPISNHLYFYWYRQILGQKVEFLVSFYNNEISEKSEIFDDQFSVERPDGSNFTLKIRSTKLEDSAMYFCASSRNPGTGGPGTQYFGPGTRLTVL.

The chain couples TRBV2 to TRBJ1-2, with unresolved D. Germline lookup yields CDR1 SNHLY and CDR2 FYNNEI. The CDR3 has 13 amino acids. V was trimmed by 8 bases and J by 1 base, leaving 11 bases between them. The CDR3 sequence is CASGLTNNYGYTF. Here the CDR3 DNA reads TGTGCCAGCGGACTGACTAATAACTATGGCTACACCTTC.

The chain is built from TRBV11-2 and TRBJ1-1; TRBD1 aligns across 9 bases. Looked up from germline, CDR1 is SGHAT and CDR2 is FQNNGV. After removal of 3 bases from V and 5 bases from J, the junction contained 1 base not matched to a gene. CDR3 length equals 13 residues. CDR3 DNA: TGTGCCAGCAGCTTGACAGGGGGGACTGAAGCTTTCTTT. This gives the protein CASSLTGGTEAFF.

The rearrangement links TRBV7-6 to TRBJ1-6; D is undetermined. Germline-derived CDR1 and CDR2 are SGHVS and FNYEAQ. The CDR3 consists of 14 residues. With 1 base removed from V and 6 bases from J, the gap between germline ends came to 7 bases. The DNA of the CDR3 is TGTGCCAGCAGCTTAGATCCGGTTAATTCACCCCTCCACTTT. Protein sequence: CASSLDPVNSPLHF.

Details on this clone: Sequence at one end of the junction differs from germline and may be a read error. This sequence joins TRBV30 and TRBJ2-6, with a weak D call TRBD2 (6 bases). There are 13 residues in the CDR3. Germline V gene lookup returns CDR1 GTSNPN and CDR2 SVGIG (reference sequence). The CDR3 coding sequence is TGTGCCGGGAGGCGTTCTGGGGCCAACGTCCTGACTTTC. Residues: CAGRRSGANVLTF. Filled out from reference TRBV30 and TRBJ2-6, the complete variable domain reads SQTIHQWPATLVQPVGSPLSLECTVEGTSNPNLYWYRQAAGRGLQLLFYSVGIGQISSEVPQNLSASRPQDRQFILSSKKLLLSDSGFYLCAGRRSGANVLTFGAGSRLTVL.

The chain has TRBV5-6 and TRBJ2-1; 8 nucleotides align to TRBD1. Trimming removed 5 bases from V and 0 bases from J; junction bases left unmatched: 4. Germline CDR1 and CDR2: SGHDT and YYEEEE. The CDR3 contains 15 residues. This chain's CDR3 is CASRQGESSYNEQFF. Here the CDR3 DNA reads TGTGCCAGCAGACAGGGGGAGAGCTCCTACAATGAGCAGTTCTTC.

There are a few counts of this clone. The V call is TRBV5-6, the J call TRBJ2-7; TRBD2 is a possible D gene (6 bases). Germline CDR1 SGHDT, CDR2 YYEEEE. V lost 4 bases to trimming and J lost 3 bases, with 17 bases between them. The CDR3 extends over 15 amino acids. The CDR3 sequence: CASSPAGLNLYEQYF. Here the CDR3 DNA reads TGTGCCAGCAGCCCAGCTGGACTAAACCTCTACGAGCAGTACTTC.

This chain links TRBV5-4 with TRBJ2-1; tentative D call: TRBD2 (6 bases). Trimming pared 4 bases from V and 5 bases from J, leaving 16 bases between. The CDR3 covers 15 residues. Germline lookup yields CDR1 SGHNT and CDR2 YYREEE (reference sequence). CDR3 residues: CASSPGLLANNEQFF. The CDR3 DNA follows: TGTGCCAGCAGCCCTGGACTACTAGCAAACAATGAGCAGTTCTTC. Variable domain in full (rest from reference TRBV5-4 and TRBJ2-1): ETGVTQSPTHLIKTRGQQVTLRCSSQSGHNTVSWYQQALGQGPQFIFQYYREEENGRGNFPPRFSGLQFPNYSSELNVNALELDDSALYLCASSPGLLANNEQFFGPGTRLTVL.

This chain joins TRBV10-3 and TRBJ2-2; D is ambiguous. Trimming shortened V by 6 bases and J by 4 bases, and 9 bases separated the two germline ends. This CDR3 is 13 amino acids long. Germline V gene lookup returns CDR1 ENHRY and CDR2 SYGVKD. CDR3 in DNA: TGTGCCATCAGCCGCGAGAGCACCGGGGAGCTGTTTTTT. Translating gives CAISRESTGELFF.

The J gene is TRBJ1-2, the V gene TRBV5-8; TRBD1 might be the D (6 bases). Trimming shortened V by 5 bases and J by 4 bases, and 12 bases separated the two germline ends. Germline loops: CDR1 SGHTS, CDR2 YDEGEE. This CDR3 has 13 residues. CDR3 sequence reads: CASRSGAGYGYTF. In DNA, the CDR3 is TGTGCCAGCAGGTCAGGGGCCGGCTATGGCTACACCTTC.

This chain connects TRBV11-2 to TRBJ2-2, with a tentative D call TRBD1 (5 bases). The V end lost 8 bases, the J end lost 0 bases, and 13 bases lay between the germline ends. Germline CDR1 and CDR2: SGHAT and FQNNGV. CDR3 length: 15 amino acids. CDR3 bases: TGTGCCAGCTTCGAGACAGCCGCGAACACCGGGGAGCTGTTTTTT. Its protein is CASFETAANTGELFF. The whole variable domain, remainder taken from reference TRBV11-2 and TRBJ2-2, is EAGVAQSPRYKIIEKRQSVAFWCNPISGHATLYWYQQILGQGPKLLIQFQNNGVVDDSQLPKDRFSAERLKGVDSTLKIQPAKLEDSAVYLCASFETAANTGELFFGEGSRLTVL.

This clone was found a few times. This chain joins TRBV28 and TRBJ1-6, with D tentatively TRBD1 (5 bases). The CDR3 extends over 16 amino acids. Trimming removed 6 bases at V and 2 bases at J, with 14 bases between. Germline V gives CDR1 MDHEN, CDR2 SYDVKM. The chain's CDR3 is CASRKDRGTYNSPLHF. The CDR3 DNA reads as TGTGCCAGCAGAAAAGATAGGGGAACCTATAATTCACCCCTCCACTTT.

CDR3 sequence (DNA): TGCGCCAGCAGCTTGCTAGCAACTAATGAAAAACTGTTTTTT. Protein product: CASSLLATNEKLFF. The rearrangement uses TRBV5-1 and TRBJ1-4; D remains ambiguous. The V gene lost 1 base and the J gene lost 0 bases, with 4 bases spanning the gap. The CDR3 covers 14 residues. In germline, CDR1 is SGHRS, CDR2 YFSETQ.

V is TRBV28 and J is TRBJ1-2; weak D call: TRBD1 (5 bases). From germline, CDR1 is MDHEN and CDR2 SYDVKM. The V and J ends lost 6 bases and 8 bases respectively, with 16 bases between them. This CDR3 spans 13 amino acids. This CDR3 is CASSRSGLSGYTF. The CDR3 DNA sequence: TGTGCCAGCAGCCGCTCGGGACTCAGCGGCTACACCTTC.

The rearrangement uses TRBV7-9 and TRBJ2-1; TRBD2 matches 7 bases. In germline, CDR1 is SEHNR, CDR2 FQNEAQ (reference sequence). V was pared by 0 bases and J by 8 bases, with 7 bases of the junction left unmatched. The CDR3 consists of 15 residues. CDR3 loop: CASSLATGGSHEQFF. CDR3 nucleotides: TGTGCCAGCAGCTTAGCTACTGGCGGGAGCCATGAGCAGTTCTTC.

This chain joins TRBV7-9 and TRBJ2-7; 7 bases align to TRBD2. The junction had 7 bases not matched to a gene; V was cut back by 5 bases and J by 0 bases. The CDR3 runs to 15 residues. Looked up from germline, CDR1 is SEHNR and CDR2 is FQNEAQ (reference sequence). CDR3 coding DNA: TGTGCCAGCAGCCGGGACTACCGGGGCTCCTACGAGCAGTACTTC. Its protein product is CASSRDYRGSYEQYF.

The V call is TRBV19, the J call TRBJ2-3; D is possibly TRBD1 (6 bases). The germline V gene encodes CDR1 LNHDA and CDR2 SQIVND (reference sequence). The CDR3 consists of 15 residues. Trimming pared 8 bases from V and 2 bases from J, leaving 17 bases between. The CDR3 DNA is TGTGCCAGTTCTCACACCGGGACAAACACAGATACGCAGTATTTT. Its translation is CASSHTGTNTDTQYF. The full variable domain, completed using reference TRBV19 and TRBJ2-3, is DGGITQSPKYLFRKEGQNVTLSCEQNLNHDAMYWYRQDPGQGLRLIYYSQIVNDFQKGDIAEGYSVSREKKESFPLTVTSAQKNPTAFYLCASSHTGTNTDTQYFGPGTRLTVL.